A selection of T cell receptor beta chains follows, all from one sample in a study of OX40 agonist ivuxolimab in advanced cancers. Sequencing used immunoSEQ multiplex PCR; TCRdb keeps in-frame clones, though not all of them. The sample carries some 30,000 clones, approximately 84% recorded once. Sequencing used CD4+ or CD8+ T cells sorted from blood, obtained in a trial of the OX40 agonist ivuxolimab. Every receptor here comes from an adult with an advanced solid tumor such as melanoma, head and neck, liver or kidney cancer. Each CDR3 is given with its conserved first and last residue. A D gene is named only where the DNA matches it firmly. Size is stated for part of the rows, as once, few or many counts, or as a class when the clone is expanded.

. | TRBJ1-1 | . | TRBV27 | CASSPRYRNTEAFF | TGTGCCAGCAGTCCTCGGTACAGGAACACTGAAGCTTTCTTT
TRBD2 | TRBJ2-3 | . | TRBV19 | CASSRLAGVPDTQYF | TGTGCCAGTTCAAGACTAGCGGGAGTCCCAGATACGCAGTATTTT
. | TRBJ1-4 | . | TRBV27 | CASRLGVGVEKLFF | TGTGCCAGCAGACTGGGGGTGGGGGTTGAAAAACTGTTTTTT
. | TRBJ2-7 | . | TRBV15 | CATSSLRTTYEQYF | TGTGCCACCAGCAGCCTCAGAACTACCTACGAGCAGTACTTC
TRBD2 | TRBJ2-2 | . | TRBV7-8 | CASSWGLAGANTGELFF | TGTGCCAGCAGCTGGGGACTAGCGGGGGCGAACACCGGGGAGCTGTTTTTT
. | TRBJ1-5 | . | TRBV19 | CASSIGVGPYQPQHF | TGTGCCAGTAGTATAGGGGTTGGACCTTATCAGCCCCAGCATTTT
. | TRBJ2-1 | once | TRBV29-1 | CSVEDTRGHNEQFF | TGCAGCGTTGAAGATACTAGGGGCCACAATGAGCAGTTCTTC
TRBD2 | TRBJ2-1 | . | TRBV28 | CASSLVPGTSGEQFF | TGTGCCAGCAGTTTAGTCCCCGGGACTAGCGGCGAGCAGTTCTTC
. | TRBJ2-7 | . | TRBV11-3 | CASSVGTGPLYEQYF | TGTGCCAGCAGCGTCGGTACAGGGCCTCTCTACGAGCAGTACTTC
. | TRBJ2-1 | . | TRBV14 | CASSQDPRYSYNEQFF | TGTGCCAGCAGCCAAGATCCTCGATACTCCTACAATGAGCAGTTCTTC
. | TRBJ1-3 | . | TRBV5-6 | CASSLVTGGNTIYF | TGTGCCAGCAGCTTGGTTACGGGGGGAAACACCATATATTTT
TRBD1 | TRBJ2-7 | . | TRBV2 | CASSDRDRGYEQYF | TGTGCCAGCAGTGACCGGGACAGGGGCTACGAGCAGTACTTC
. | TRBJ1-2 | . | TRBV7-3 | CASSLLGGEQDGYTF | TGTGCCAGCAGCCTACTAGGGGGGGAACAGGATGGCTACACCTTC
. | TRBJ2-7 | once | TRBV27 | CASSLAGPYEQYF | TGTGCCAGCAGTTTGGCAGGGCCCTACGAGCAGTACTTC
. | TRBJ2-1 | . | TRBV4-2 | CASSPREGPEQFF | TGTGCCAGCAGCCCCCGGGAAGGGCCTGAGCAGTTCTTC
. | TRBJ2-3 | . | TRBV28 | CASSFQLSTDTQYF | TGTGCCAGCAGTTTTCAGCTGAGCACAGATACGCAGTATTTT
. | TRBJ1-2 | . | TRBV15 | CATSRTTSPAYGYTF | TGTGCCACCAGCAGAACAACCTCCCCCGCCTATGGCTACACCTTC
. | TRBJ1-1 | few | TRBV28 | CASTTYNGNTEAFF | TGTGCCAGCACCACGTACAACGGGAACACTGAAGCTTTCTTT
. | TRBJ2-7 | . | TRBV7-9 | CASSNVYSYEQYF | TGTGCCAGCAGCAACGTATACTCCTACGAGCAGTACTTC
. | TRBJ1-1 | . | TRBV27 | CASSSGSPNTEAFF | TGTGCCAGCAGTTCAGGGAGTCCGAACACTGAAGCTTTCTTT
. | TRBJ2-5 | . | TRBV7-9 | CASSFEWEETQYF | TGTGCCAGCAGCTTCGAGTGGGAGGAGACCCAGTACTTC
. | TRBJ2-7 | . | TRBV5-4 | CASSLVPGSYEQYF | TGTGCCAGCAGCTTGGTCCCAGGGTCATACGAGCAGTACTTC
TRBD1 | TRBJ1-4 | . | TRBV28 | CASSGGDRSEKLFF | TGTGCCAGCAGTGGGGGGGACAGGTCGGAGAAACTGTTTTTT
TRBD2 | TRBJ2-3 | . | TRBV28 | CASSGPIGLAGNTDTQYF | TGTGCCAGCAGTGGGCCAATCGGACTAGCGGGGAACACAGATACGCAGTATTTT
. | TRBJ2-1 | . | TRBV19 | CASSMFRGEGVEQFF | TGTGCCAGTAGTATGTTCAGGGGAGAGGGGGTTGAGCAGTTCTTC
. | TRBJ1-2 | . | TRBV13 | CASSKDRIYGYTF | TGTGCCAGCAGCAAGGACAGAATCTATGGCTACACCTTC
TRBD1 | TRBJ2-7 | . | TRBV7-9 | CASSSNLRDRVSAPYEQYF | TGTGCCAGCAGCTCTAACCTCCGGGACAGGGTGTCTGCCCCCTACGAGCAGTACTTC
TRBD2 | TRBJ2-7 | . | TRBV6-1 | CASSEIAGPYYEQYF | TGTGCCAGCAGTGAAATAGCGGGACCCTACTACGAGCAGTACTTC
TRBD2 | TRBJ2-7 | . | TRBV5-1 | CASNPQGGPTYEQYF | TGCGCCAGCAACCCTCAGGGAGGGCCGACCTACGAGCAGTACTTC
. | TRBJ2-2 | . | TRBV4-3 | CASSQADYPTGELFF | TGCGCCAGCAGCCAAGCGGACTACCCCACCGGGGAGCTGTTTTTT
TRBD1 | TRBJ2-1 | . | TRBV25-1 | CASSEFPGQEQFF | TGTGCCAGCAGTGAATTCCCGGGACAGGAGCAGTTCTTC
. | TRBJ1-2 | medium-sized | TRBV5-4 | CASRSWGGGYGYTF | TGTGCCAGCAGATCCTGGGGCGGAGGGTATGGCTACACCTTC
TRBD1 | TRBJ2-7 | once | TRBV5-4 | CASSLLGTDYEQYF | TGTGCCAGCAGCCTGCTAGGGACAGACTACGAGCAGTACTTC
TRBD1 | TRBJ1-1 | few | TRBV19 | CASSPWGQGAFTEAFF | TGTGCCAGTAGTCCTTGGGGACAGGGGGCCTTCACTGAAGCTTTCTTT
TRBD2 | TRBJ2-2 | few | TRBV13 | CASSWRGAGTGELFF | TGTGCCAGCAGCTGGCGGGGGGCAGGCACCGGGGAGCTGTTTTTT
TRBD1 | TRBJ2-4 | once | TRBV28 | CASSLLWQGANGAKNIQYF | TGTGCCAGCAGTTTATTGTGGCAGGGGGCCAACGGGGCCAAAAACATTCAGTACTTC
. | TRBJ2-1 | . | TRBV27 | CASSSVGNEQFF | TGTGCCAGCAGTTCCGTTGGGAATGAGCAGTTCTTC
TRBD2 | TRBJ2-7 | . | TRBV27 | CASSLSRETNYEQYF | TGTGCCAGCAGTTTATCGCGGGAGACAAACTACGAGCAGTACTTC
. | TRBJ2-2 | . | TRBV10-2 | CASRGGQNTGELFF | TGCGCCAGCAGGGGGGGACAGAACACCGGGGAGCTGTTTTTT
TRBD1 | TRBJ2-2 | once | TRBV13 | CASSPGTGDTGELFF | TGTGCCAGCAGCCCGGGGACAGGGGACACCGGGGAGCTGTTTTTT
. | TRBJ2-2 | . | TRBV27 | CASSLITRNTGELFF | TGTGCCAGCAGTTTGATAACGAGGAACACCGGGGAGCTGTTTTTT
. | TRBJ1-3 | . | TRBV28 | CASSFTGNGNTIYF | TGTGCCAGCAGTTTTACGGGGAATGGAAACACCATATATTTT
TRBD1 | TRBJ1-5 | . | TRBV5-6 | CAVGVRDRGRDSNQPQHF | TGTGCCGTCGGAGTCCGGGACAGGGGGCGGGATAGCAATCAGCCCCAGCATTTT
TRBD2 | TRBJ2-1 | . | TRBV4-3 | CASSQVLAGGKYNEQFF | TGCGCCAGCAGCCAAGTTCTGGCGGGAGGAAAATACAATGAGCAGTTCTTC
. | TRBJ2-1 | . | TRBV27 | CASSLLGNEQFF | TGTGCCAGCAGTCTCCTTGGGAATGAGCAGTTCTTC
. | TRBJ2-3 | . | TRBV7-8 | CASSLDGLVSFTDTQYF | TGTGCCAGCAGCTTAGACGGTTTGGTCTCCTTCACAGATACGCAGTATTTT
TRBD1 | TRBJ2-7 | . | TRBV27 | CASSLGGTGFYEQYF | TGTGCCAGCAGTTTAGGCGGGACAGGGTTTTACGAGCAGTACTTC